These T cell receptor beta chains were read from a single sample in a study of T cells in Graves' hyperthyroidism and ophthalmopathy. From the multiplex PCR reads, TCRdb called clonotypes with MiXCR, one entry per CDR3 protein. The data show 500,000 to 600,000 distinct CDR3 sequences, with more than 45% seen just once and roughly 19% held by the top ten. Sequencing was performed on peripheral blood or thyroid tissue (not recorded which). The source is an adult woman with Graves' disease, either hyperthyroidism or ophthalmopathy (not recorded which). Both conserved end residues are part of each CDR3. Each record gives: CDR3 protein, CDR3 DNA, clone size, D gene, V gene, J gene, CDR3 length. A D gene is named only where the DNA matches it firmly. Clone size is shown for a subset of rows, as once, few, many or a class of expanded clone.

CAISENGQGAQETQYF	TGTGCCATCAGTGAGAATGGACAGGGAGCTCAGGAGACCCAGTACTTC	-	TRBD1	TRBV10-3	TRBJ2-5	16
CASSLAGGSNQPQHF	TGTGCCAGCAGCTTGGCAGGGGGAAGCAATCAGCCCCAGCATTTT	many	TRBD1	TRBV5-6	TRBJ1-5	15
CANLGNTIYF	TGTGCAAACCTTGGAAACACCATATATTTT	-	-	TRBV13	TRBJ1-3	10
CASSAIGTGQETQYF	TGCGCCAGCAGTGCAATCGGGACAGGGCAAGAGACCCAGTACTTC	many	TRBD1	TRBV10-1	TRBJ2-5	15
CASSNRGGTDSRSYEQYF	TGTGCCAGCAGTAACAGGGGTGGCACTGACAGTCGATCCTACGAGCAGTACTTC	-	TRBD1	TRBV2	TRBJ2-7	18
CASSSTGMNTEAFF	TGCGCCAGCAGCTCTACAGGGATGAACACTGAAGCTTTCTTT	many	-	TRBV5-1	TRBJ1-1	14
CASRRDRENEKLFF	TGTGCCAGCAGGAGGGACAGAGAGAATGAAAAACTGTTTTTT	once	TRBD1	TRBV6-5	TRBJ1-4	14
CASSQGTGGTYEQYF	TGTGCCAGCAGCCAAGGGACAGGGGGAACCTACGAGCAGTACTTC	-	TRBD1	TRBV12-3/TRBV12-4	TRBJ2-7	15
CASSLAWGGGTGELFF	TGTGCCAGCAGCCTAGCATGGGGCGGGGGGACTGGGGAGCTGTTTTTT	-	TRBD2	TRBV11-1	TRBJ2-2	16
CATSRGPENEKLFF	TGTGCCACCAGCAGAGGACCAGAGAATGAAAAACTGTTTTTT	many	-	TRBV15	TRBJ1-4	14
CASSLDPLGSEQYF	TGCGCCAGCAGCTTGGACCCCCTGGGTAGCGAGCAGTACTTC	-	-	TRBV5-1	TRBJ2-7	14
CASSYGQTGQPQHF	TGTGCCAGCAGTTACGGGCAGACAGGACAGCCCCAGCATTTT	-	-	TRBV9	TRBJ1-5	14
CSTKGLDYGYTF	TGCAGTACTAAGGGACTAGACTATGGCTACACCTTC	-	-	TRBV20-1	TRBJ1-2	12
CSVDRGSNYGYTF	TGCAGCGTGGACAGGGGGTCTAACTATGGCTACACCTTC	-	TRBD1	TRBV29-1	TRBJ1-2	13
CASSQGRASSYEQYF	TGTGCCAGCAGCCAAGGGCGAGCCAGCTCCTACGAGCAGTACTTC	many	-	TRBV16	TRBJ2-7	15
CASSPPGRKYEQYF	TGCGCCAGCAGCCCCCCGGGGCGCAAATACGAGCAGTACTTC	-	-	TRBV5-1	TRBJ2-7	14
CASSKFDSRNQPQHF	TGTGCCAGCAGCAAGTTCGACAGTCGCAATCAGCCCCAGCATTTT	many	-	TRBV7-8	TRBJ1-5	15
CASASRTETQYF	TGTGCCAGCGCCTCTAGAACTGAGACCCAGTACTTC	many	-	TRBV6-2/TRBV6-3	TRBJ2-5	12
CASSYSRELRFSGNTIYF	TGTGCCAGCAGTTACTCGCGCGAGTTAAGGTTCTCTGGAAACACCATATATTTT	-	-	TRBV6-5	TRBJ1-3	18
CASSGCEKLFF	TGTGCCAGCAGTGGCTGTGAAAAACTGTTTTTT	-	-	TRBV28	TRBJ1-4	11
CASSLPRDYEQYF	TGTGCCAGCAGTTTACCCAGGGACTACGAGCAGTACTTC	-	-	TRBV28	TRBJ2-7	13
CASGGPNQETQYF	TGTGCCAGCGGTGGACCGAACCAAGAGACCCAGTACTTC	few	-	TRBV19	TRBJ2-5	13